This entry describes one T cell receptor (beta chain). These data originate in a study of blood T cell repertoires in COVID-19. Trimming shortened V by 4 bases and J by 0 bases, and 8 bases separated the two germline ends. Looked up from germline, CDR1 is KGHSH and CDR2 is LQKENI. The CDR3 is 14 residues long. Sequenced by immunoSEQ multiplex PCR; TCRdb stores in-frame clones only, minus some. The table has about 250,000 clones, 88% seen once; the top ten hold around 0.91%. Input material: peripheral blood. This clonotype was sampled from a woman aged 40 to 50 who had recovered from COVID-19. The chain couples TRBV18 to TRBJ2-3, with D hard to call. Here the CDR3 DNA reads TGTGCCAGCTCACACGACATTAGCACAGATACGCAGTATTTT. Translation: CASSHDISTDTQYF.